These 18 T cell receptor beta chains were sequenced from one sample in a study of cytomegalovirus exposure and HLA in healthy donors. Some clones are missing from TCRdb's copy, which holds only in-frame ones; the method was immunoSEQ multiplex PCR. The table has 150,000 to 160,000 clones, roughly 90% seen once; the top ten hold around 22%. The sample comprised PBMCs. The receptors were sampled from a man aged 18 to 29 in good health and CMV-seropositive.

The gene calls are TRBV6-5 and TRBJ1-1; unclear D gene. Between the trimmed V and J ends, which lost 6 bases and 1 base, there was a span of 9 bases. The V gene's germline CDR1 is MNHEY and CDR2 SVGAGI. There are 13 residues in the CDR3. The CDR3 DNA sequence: TGTGCCAGCAGCCTACGGGGGAACACTGAAGCTTTCTTT. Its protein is CASSLRGNTEAFF.

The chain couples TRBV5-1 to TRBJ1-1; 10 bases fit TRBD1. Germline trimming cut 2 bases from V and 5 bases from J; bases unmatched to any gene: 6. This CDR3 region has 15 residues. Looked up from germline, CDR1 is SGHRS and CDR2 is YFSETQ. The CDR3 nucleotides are TGCGCCAGCAGCTTAGACAGGGGGCGCAGAACTGAAGCTTTCTTT. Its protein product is CASSLDRGRRTEAFF.

The CDR3 sequence is CASSLLLRTGGTEAFF. In nucleotides, the CDR3 is TGCGCCAGCAGCCTTTTACTGCGGACAGGGGGAACTGAAGCTTTCTTT. This chain joins TRBV5-1 and TRBJ1-1; TRBD1 agrees at 10 bases. Germline trimming cut 4 bases from V and 5 bases from J; bases unmatched to any gene: 11. This CDR3 spans 16 amino acids. Germline CDR1 reads SGHRS; CDR2 reads YFSETQ.

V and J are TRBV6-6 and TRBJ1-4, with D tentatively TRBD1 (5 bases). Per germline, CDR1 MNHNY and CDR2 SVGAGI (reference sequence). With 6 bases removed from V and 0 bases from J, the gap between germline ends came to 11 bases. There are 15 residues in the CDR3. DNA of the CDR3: TGTGCCAGCAGACGACAGCCGGCAACTAATGAAAAACTGTTTTTT. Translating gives CASRRQPATNEKLFF.

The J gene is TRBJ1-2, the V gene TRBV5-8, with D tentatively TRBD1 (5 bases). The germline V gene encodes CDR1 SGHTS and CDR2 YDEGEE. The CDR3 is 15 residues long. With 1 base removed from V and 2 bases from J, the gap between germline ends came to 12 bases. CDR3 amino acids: CASSLIVQGNYGYTF. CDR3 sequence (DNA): TGTGCCAGCAGCTTGATCGTGCAGGGCAACTATGGCTACACCTTC.

The CDR3 loop reads CASSSGQNTEAFF. CDR3 bases: TGTGCCAGCAGCTCGGGACAGAACACTGAAGCTTTCTTT. The J gene is TRBJ1-1, the V gene TRBV13; tentative D call: TRBD1 (6 bases). Trimming stripped 4 bases from V and 1 base from J, with 7 bases between. Germline V gene sequence: CDR1 PRHDT, CDR2 FYEKMQ (reference sequence). The length of the CDR3 is 13 residues.

For the CDR3, the DNA is TGTGCCAGCAGCCCCGGACTAGCGGGAGTGGGGAATGAGCAGTTCTTC. Its protein is CASSPGLAGVGNEQFF. V and J are TRBV13 and TRBJ2-1; 13 bases are a match to TRBD2. Trimming at V came to 5 bases and at J to 7 bases, leaving 8 bases not matched to a gene. CDR1 is PRHDT and CDR2 is FYEKMQ in the germline V gene (reference sequence). The CDR3 contains 16 residues.

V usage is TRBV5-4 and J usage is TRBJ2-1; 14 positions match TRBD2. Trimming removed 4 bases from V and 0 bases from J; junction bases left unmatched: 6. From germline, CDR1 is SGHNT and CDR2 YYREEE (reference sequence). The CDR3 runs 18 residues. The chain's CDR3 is CASSPGTSGSYSYNEQFF. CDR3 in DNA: TGTGCCAGCAGCCCCGGGACTAGCGGGAGCTACTCCTACAATGAGCAGTTCTTC.

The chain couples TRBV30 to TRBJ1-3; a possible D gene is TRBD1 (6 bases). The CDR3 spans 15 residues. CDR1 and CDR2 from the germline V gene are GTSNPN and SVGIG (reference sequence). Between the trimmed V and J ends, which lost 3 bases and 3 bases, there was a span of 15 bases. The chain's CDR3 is CAWRQGGVNGNTIYF. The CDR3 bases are TGTGCCTGGAGACAGGGAGGGGTTAATGGAAACACCATATATTTT.

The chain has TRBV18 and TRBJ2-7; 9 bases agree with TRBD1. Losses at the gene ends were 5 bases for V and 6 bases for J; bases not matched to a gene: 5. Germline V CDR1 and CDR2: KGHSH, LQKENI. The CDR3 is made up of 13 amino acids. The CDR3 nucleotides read TGTGCCAGCTCAACCGGGACAGGGAGCGAGCAGTACTTC. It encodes CASSTGTGSEQYF.

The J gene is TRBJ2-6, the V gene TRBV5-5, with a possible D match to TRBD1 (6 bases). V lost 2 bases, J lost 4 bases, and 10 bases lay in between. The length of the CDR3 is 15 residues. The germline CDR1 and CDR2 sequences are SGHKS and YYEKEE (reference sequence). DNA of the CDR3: TGTGCCAGCAGCTTCGCAGGGGCCGGGGCCAACGTCCTGACTTTC. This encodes CASSFAGAGANVLTF. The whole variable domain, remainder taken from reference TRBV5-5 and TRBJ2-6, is DAGVTQSPTHLIKTRGQQVTLRCSPISGHKSVSWYQQVLGQGPQFIFQYYEKEERGRGNFPDRFSARQFPNYSSELNVNALLLGDSALYLCASSFAGAGANVLTFGAGSRLTVL.

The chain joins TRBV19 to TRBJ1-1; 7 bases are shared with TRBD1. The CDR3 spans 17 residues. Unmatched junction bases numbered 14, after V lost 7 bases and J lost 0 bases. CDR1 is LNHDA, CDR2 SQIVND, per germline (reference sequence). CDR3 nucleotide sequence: TGTGCCAGTATAGACCAACAGGGGTTTTCGGTGAACACTGAAGCTTTCTTT. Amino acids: CASIDQQGFSVNTEAFF.

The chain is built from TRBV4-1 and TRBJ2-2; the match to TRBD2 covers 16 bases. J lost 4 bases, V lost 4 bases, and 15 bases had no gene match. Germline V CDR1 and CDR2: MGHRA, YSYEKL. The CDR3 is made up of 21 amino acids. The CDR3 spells CASSPSTAGLAGGPGTGELFF. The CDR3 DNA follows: TGCGCCAGCAGCCCGAGTACCGCGGGACTAGCGGGAGGGCCGGGCACCGGGGAGCTGTTTTTT.

Here the CDR3 reads CASSPDTARYGYTF. CDR3 nucleotides: TGTGCCAGCAGCCCGGACACGGCCCGCTATGGCTACACCTTC. The V call is TRBV9, the J call TRBJ1-2; tentatively, D is TRBD1 (5 bases). In germline, CDR1 is SGDLS, CDR2 YYNGEE. The CDR3 spans 14 residues. The germline V and J ends were trimmed by 4 bases and 4 bases, with 14 bases remaining between them.

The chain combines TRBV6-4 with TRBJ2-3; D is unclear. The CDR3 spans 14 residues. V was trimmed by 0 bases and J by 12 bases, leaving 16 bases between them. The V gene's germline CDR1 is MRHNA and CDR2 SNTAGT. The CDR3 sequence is CASSDSRVFPPQYF. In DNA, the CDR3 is TGTGCCAGCAGTGACTCGAGAGTTTTCCCCCCCCAGTATTTT.

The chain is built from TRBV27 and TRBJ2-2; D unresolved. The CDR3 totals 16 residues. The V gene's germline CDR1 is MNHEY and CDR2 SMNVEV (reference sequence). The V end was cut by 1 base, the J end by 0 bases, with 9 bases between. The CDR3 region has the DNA TGTGCCAGCAGTTTATTACCTAGTACGAACACCGGGGAGCTGTTTTTT. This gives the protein CASSLLPSTNTGELFF.

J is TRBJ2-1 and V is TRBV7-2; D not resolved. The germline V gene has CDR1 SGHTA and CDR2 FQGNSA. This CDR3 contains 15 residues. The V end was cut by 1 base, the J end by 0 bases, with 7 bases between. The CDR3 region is CASSLVRGSYNEQFF. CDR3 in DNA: TGTGCCAGCAGCTTAGTCAGAGGCTCCTACAATGAGCAGTTCTTC.

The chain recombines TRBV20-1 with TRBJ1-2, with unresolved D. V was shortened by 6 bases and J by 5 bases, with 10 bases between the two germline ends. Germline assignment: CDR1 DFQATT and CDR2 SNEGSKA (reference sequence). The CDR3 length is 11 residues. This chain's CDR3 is CSATVAYGYTF. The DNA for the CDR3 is TGCAGTGCAACGGTCGCTTATGGCTACACCTTC.